The clone carrying this T cell receptor beta chain was recorded many times. No antigen is known for it. This sample is drawn from a study of regulatory T cells in long-lasting Graves disease. Germline CDR1 reads SGHDT; CDR2 reads YYEEEE. V was pared by 0 bases and J by 5 bases, with 3 bases of the junction left unmatched. CDR3 size: 14 residues. As to time point: newly diagnosed GD, antithyroid drugs for less than 3 months. Following extraction of RNA from PBMCs, that RNA was used to make the TCR library. Under American Thyroid Association guidelines, Graves' disease was diagnosed. Libraries of TCR beta came from iRepertoire HTBI primers plus Arm-PCR of CDR3 regions. Original methodology: Across samples, more than 55 TRBV and around 14 TRBJ segments were found. TCRdb re-called the multiplex PCR reads with MiXCR, one entry per CDR3 protein. TCRdb assigned the V and J calls; the authors' analysis was not used. The table shows around 420,000 distinct CDR3 sequences, with roughly 15% occurring only once.

Study-wide results and limits: Repertoires from persistent disease leaned toward TRBV28, TRBJ1-2 and TRBJ2-5. Authors noted too few samples as a limitation.

The V gene is TRBV5-6, the J gene TRBJ1-1; TRBD1 aligns across 8 bases. The receptor comes from a female donor with Graves disease. The material sequenced was peripheral blood mononuclear cells (PBMCs), taken at new diagnosis, from a patient treated with antithyroid drugs. In nucleotides, the CDR3 is TGTGCCAGCAGCTTGGGCAGGGGGCTTACTGAAGCTTTCTTT. It specifies CASSLGRGLTEAFF.